What follows describes a single T cell receptor beta chain. What it recognizes is unknown. V was shortened by 4 bases and J by 2 bases, with 17 bases between the two germline ends. CDR3 length: 16 residues. The germline V gene encodes CDR1 SGHRS and CDR2 YFSETQ. Through a sample-barcoded 5' primer and a J-beta primer mix, a second PCR was run for roughly 6 to 12 cycles. TCRdb independently ran MiXCR on the 5' RACE reads; one entry per CDR3 protein. Of about 780,000 distinct CDR3 sequences in the sample, 46% are singletons; the top ten hold 15% to 20%. Donors gave ten milliliters of peripheral blood apiece. The data originate from a study of blood T cells in healthy people across ages. Study outcomes and limitations: Naive CD4+ cell counts and diversity both ran higher in long-lived than in aged donors.

The TCR originated in a man of 80 years or more in good health. This chain links TRBV5-1 with TRBJ2-3; D tentatively reads TRBD1 or TRBD2 (5 bases each). The sequenced sample consisted of blood. CDR3 in amino acids: CASSPDPGRTTDTQYF. CDR3 nucleotides: TGCGCCAGCAGCCCCGACCCGGGACGTACCACAGATACGCAGTATTTT.